This TCR beta chain was profiled in a study of PD-1 blockade in classical Hodgkin lymphoma. Study findings and constraints: Compared with baseline, CD4+ but not CD8+ TCR diversity had risen significantly by C4D1. Baseline TCR diversity was reportedly lower in newly diagnosed patients than healthy donors. What caused the repertoire differences, perhaps disease activity or prior therapy, remains undefined.

This table comes from immunoSEQ multiplex PCR, and its TCRdb copy is limited to in-frame clones, with some not included. This sample has about 40,000 clones, with 85% to 90% found just once. The V segment lost 4 bases and the J segment 0 bases; nucleotides outside the gene matches: 5. The CDR3 sequence is 15 residues long. In germline, CDR1 is MNHEY, CDR2 SVGAGI. As to this clone: Its target is not known.

Every patient had relapsed following autologous stem cell transplantation, and cohorts differed in brentuximab vedotin exposure. This clonotype was obtained from a human donor with classical Hodgkin lymphoma. This chain connects TRBV6-5 to TRBJ2-7; 8 nucleotides agree with TRBD2. This sample comprised peripheral blood mononuclear cells (PBMCs), obtained at baseline. The CDR3 here is CASSSGRASSYEQYF. CDR3 nucleotides: TGTGCCAGCAGTTCCGGGAGGGCGAGCTCCTACGAGCAGTACTTC.